This TCR beta chain was found in a study of blood T cells in healthy people across ages. Using a J-beta primer mix together with a sample-barcoded 5' primer, a second PCR was run for about 7 to 12 cycles. TCRdb processed the 5' RACE reads anew with MiXCR; each CDR3 protein has one entry. The sample carries about 930,000 distinct CDR3 sequences, 25% to 35% recorded once. This same sample was also part of a study on T cells of mothers and their children. That paper states: RNA was extracted, and all of it went into cDNA synthesis at around 1.5 ug per 15 ul.

The sequenced material came from blood. The origin of this receptor is a woman in her thirties or forties in good health.

CDR3 sequence: CAISLEGLDTQYF. The DNA for the CDR3 is TGTGCCATCAGTTTGGAGGGTTTGGATACGCAGTATTTT. This rearrangement joins TRBV10-3 to TRBJ2-3, with D possibly matching TRBD2 (6 bases). CDR3 length: 13 residues. Germline V gene lookup returns CDR1 ENHRY and CDR2 SYGVKD. The ends were cut back, 5 bases at V and 6 bases at J, with 12 bases in the middle.